These 32 T cell receptor beta chains came from one sample sequenced in a study of vaccination effects on CD4 cells after COVID-19. Within the ViraFEST assay, antigen-specific CD4+ T cells underwent expansion with viral peptide pools prior to sequencing. Researchers isolated CD4+ T cells once approximately ten days of culture had elapsed. According to the study, vaccine recipients showed no prior SARS-CoV-2 infection and negative nucleocapsid antibodies. Libraries were prepared by immunoSEQ multiplex PCR; TCRdb keeps only in-frame clonotypes and omits some of them. This table holds 40,000 to 50,000 clones, roughly 70% found once. Their recognized antigens are unknown. Sequenced material: CD4+ T cells from PBMCs cultured with HCoV-OC43 spike peptides, taken before COVID-19 vaccination. Subset indicated: HCoV-OC43 spike overlapping peptide pool stimulation. The receptors originated from a human donor who received a COVID-19 vaccine.

The chain links TRBV7-3 to TRBJ1-2; a weak D match, TRBD1 (5 bases). The CDR3 is 13 residues long. V was clipped by 8 bases and J by 6 bases, with 16 bases between them. Germline CDR1 reads SGHTA; CDR2 reads FQGTGA. The CDR3, as DNA: TGTGCCAGCGGTGCCCAGGGAAACCATGGCTACACCTTC. This encodes CASGAQGNHGYTF.

CDR3: CASRTGGHTEAFF. In DNA, the CDR3 is TGCGCCAGCAGGACTGGGGGGCACACTGAAGCTTTCTTT. This chain uses TRBV5-1 with TRBJ1-1, with D perhaps TRBD1 (6 bases). The CDR3 consists of 13 residues. CDR1 and CDR2 from the germline V gene are SGHRS and YFSETQ. The ends were cut back, 5 bases at V and 3 bases at J, with 11 bases in the middle.

The V call is TRBV6-5, the J call TRBJ1-1; D is unclear. The length of the CDR3 is 13 residues. CDR1 is MNHEY and CDR2 is SVGAGI in the germline V gene. V was trimmed by 6 bases and J by 2 bases, leaving 10 bases between them. The DNA of the CDR3 is TGTGCCAGCAGAGGTGGGCTCAACACTGAAGCTTTCTTT. Translation: CASRGGLNTEAFF.

The chain carries TRBV5-4 and TRBJ2-3; TRBD1 aligns across 9 bases. Unmatched junction bases numbered 6, after V lost 4 bases and J lost 6 bases. Germline V lookup: CDR1 SGHNT, CDR2 YYREEE (reference sequence). The CDR3 consists of 14 residues. For the CDR3, the DNA is TGTGCCAGCAGCCGTTGGACAGGGGAGGATACGCAGTATTTT. Translating it yields CASSRWTGEDTQYF.

This CDR3 reads CASAHGGNAKNIQYF. The CDR3 DNA reads as TGTGCCAGCGCCCACGGGGGTAACGCCAAAAACATTCAGTACTTC. The gene calls are TRBV6-5 and TRBJ2-4; D might be TRBD2 (6 bases). V lost 8 bases and J lost 1, with 15 bases in between. The V gene's germline CDR1 is MNHEY and CDR2 SVGAGI. This CDR3 spans 15 amino acids.

This clone has only one observation. This chain connects TRBV7-9 to TRBJ1-2; D uncertain. V lost 5 bases and J lost 4, with 11 bases in between. The CDR3 has 13 residues. Germline V CDR1 and CDR2: SEHNR, FQNEAQ (reference sequence). The DNA of the CDR3 is TGTGCCAGCAGCCCGGACGGACCCTATGGCTACACCTTC. It is translated as CASSPDGPYGYTF.

This clone occurred a few times. The V gene is TRBV2, the J gene TRBJ2-2, with a tentative D call TRBD1 (5 bases). Germline CDR1 is SNHLY and CDR2 is FYNNEI. V was shortened by 7 bases and J by 3 bases, with 12 bases between the two germline ends. The CDR3 extends over 14 amino acids. CDR3 sequence (DNA): TGTGCCAGCACTCGACAGAAGTACACCGGGGAGCTGTTTTTT. Translation gives CASTRQKYTGELFF.

The rearrangement joins TRBV6-7 to TRBJ2-3; 8 bases align to TRBD1. TRBV6-7 counts as an open reading frame of uncertain function. This CDR3 region has 16 residues. The junction had 9 bases not matched to a gene; V was cut back by 4 bases and J by 3 bases. DNA for the CDR3: TGTGCCAGCAGTTTACTCCAGGGGGCGCGTACAGATACGCAGTATTTT. Translation: CASSLLQGARTDTQYF.

The genes are TRBV9 and TRBJ1-3, with 7 bases identical to TRBD1. The CDR3 has 15 amino acids. Germline lookup yields CDR1 SGDLS and CDR2 YYNGEE. J was trimmed by 2 bases and V by 4 bases; bases with no gene match: 6. The CDR3 loop is CASSLGTAPGNTIYF. CDR3 DNA sequence: TGTGCCAGCAGCCTAGGGACAGCCCCTGGAAACACCATATATTTT.

On this clone: Other DNA sequences in this specimen translate into the identical CDR3. V gene TRBV18 combines with J gene TRBJ1-2; TRBD1 matches 8 bases. J gave up 4 bases and V 3 bases, and 1 base lay outside the gene matches. Germline CDR1 is KGHSH and CDR2 is LQKENI. This CDR3 contains 13 residues. The CDR3 bases are TGTGCCAGCTCACCGGACAGGGCCTATGGCTACACCTTC. Protein sequence: CASSPDRAYGYTF.

The rearrangement links TRBV7-8 to TRBJ1-4; 7 bases fit TRBD1. The CDR3 consists of 16 residues. Germline CDR1 is SGHVS and CDR2 is FQNEAQ. Trimming took 1 base from V and 5 from J; bases not matched to a gene: 7. The CDR3 nucleotides are TGTGCCAGCAGCTTAGTAAGGGGGCCGTCAAATGAAAAACTGTTTTTT. This encodes CASSLVRGPSNEKLFF.

This clone was counted only a few times. This rearrangement joins TRBV30 to TRBJ2-1, with 10 bases fitting TRBD2. V shed 0 bases and J 4 bases; nucleotides not matched to a gene: 6. The CDR3 consists of 16 residues. Germline assignment: CDR1 GTSNPN and CDR2 SVGIG (reference sequence). CDR3 coding DNA: TGTGCCTGGAGTGTCGGCCGGACTAGCGGATACAATGAGCAGTTCTTC. The encoded protein is CAWSVGRTSGYNEQFF.

The V and J genes are TRBV24-1 and TRBJ2-1; TRBD1 is a possible D gene (5 bases). The V and J ends lost 1 base and 9 bases respectively, with 36 bases between them. The CDR3 extends over 22 amino acids. CDR1 and CDR2 from the germline V gene are KGHDR and SFDVKD. The CDR3 DNA reads TGTGCCACCAGTGATTTAAAGGCGAAGGGCCAGGGTCTCCCGTTGATAATGGGTGAGCAGTTCTTC. Protein: CATSDLKAKGQGLPLIMGEQFF.

V is TRBV9 and J is TRBJ1-3, with a tentative D call TRBD1 (5 bases). The CDR3 has 14 residues. Germline V gene data show CDR1 as SGDLS and CDR2 as YYNGEE. The germline V and J ends were trimmed by 0 bases and 7 bases, with 11 bases remaining between them. The CDR3 protein is CASSVGVGVNTIYF. The CDR3 DNA sequence: TGTGCCAGCAGCGTAGGAGTAGGGGTGAACACCATATATTTT.

V and J are TRBV6-5 and TRBJ1-2; D ambiguous. Per the germline V gene, CDR1 is MNHEY and CDR2 is SVGAGI. The length of the CDR3 is 13 residues. The ends were cut back, 6 bases at V and 7 bases at J, with 15 bases in the middle. In DNA form, the CDR3 reads TGTGCCAGCAGGGACCCTATAAGTTTTGGCTACACCTTC. Translating it yields CASRDPISFGYTF.

The chain uses TRBV2 and TRBJ2-7; TRBD1 or TRBD2 may be the D gene (5 bases each). V was pared by 7 bases and J by 6 bases, with 10 bases between. Germline V gene data show CDR1 as SNHLY and CDR2 as FYNNEI. The CDR3 has 11 residues. The CDR3 sequence: CASTRDGEQYF. In DNA form, the CDR3 reads TGTGCCAGCACGAGGGACGGCGAGCAGTACTTC. Full variable domain (missing parts from reference TRBV2 and TRBJ2-7): EPEVTQTPSHQVTQMGQEVILRCVPISNHLYFYWYRQILGQKVEFLVSFYNNEISEKSEIFDDQFSVERPDGSNFTLKIRSTKLEDSAMYFCASTRDGEQYFGPGTRLTVT.

The genes are TRBV6-5 and TRBJ1-1; D ambiguous. V was cut by 7 bases and J by 4 bases, with 16 bases left in between. Germline loops: CDR1 MNHEY, CDR2 SVGAGI. The CDR3 totals 14 residues. CDR3 in DNA: TGTGCCAGCACCCCCTCCACCTCGGGCACTGAAGCTTTCTTT. This sequence encodes CASTPSTSGTEAFF.

This chain uses TRBV19 with TRBJ1-6; D remains ambiguous. V gave up 6 bases and J gave up 7 bases, with 10 bases separating them. The CDR3 contains 13 residues. Germline V gene lookup returns CDR1 LNHDA and CDR2 SQIVND (reference sequence). The CDR3 sequence: CASRMIENSPLHF. Written as DNA, the CDR3 is TGTGCCAGTAGGATGATTGAGAATTCACCCCTCCACTTT.

V and J are TRBV6-1 and TRBJ1-4; D is undetermined. V shed 2 bases and J shed 8 bases, with 15 bases lying between them. Germline V lookup: CDR1 MNHNS, CDR2 SASEGT. The CDR3 consists of 15 residues. CDR3 coding DNA: TGTGCCAGCAGTGAATTTGGCAGGTCGGGAGAAAAACTGTTTTTT. It codes for CASSEFGRSGEKLFF.

This clone came up once. The chain has TRBV29-1 and TRBJ1-2, with TRBD1 matching 7 bases. From germline, CDR1 is SQVTM and CDR2 ANQGSEA. This CDR3 is built from 12 residues. V trimming: 7 bases; J trimming: 4 bases; junction bases outside the gene matches: 6. This chain's CDR3 is CSAGGQIYGYTF. Written as DNA, the CDR3 is TGCAGCGCTGGGGGACAGATCTATGGCTACACCTTC. The whole variable domain, filled in from reference TRBV29-1 and TRBJ1-2, reads SAVISQKPSRDICQRGTSLTIQCQVDSQVTMMFWYRQQPGQSLTLIATANQGSEATYESGFVIDKFPISRPNLTFSTLTVSNMSPEDSSIYLCSAGGQIYGYTFGSGTRLTVV.

V gene TRBV11-1 combines with J gene TRBJ2-7; D possibly corresponds to TRBD2 (5 bases). Germline CDR1 is SGHAT and CDR2 is FQDESV (reference sequence). The CDR3 is 14 residues long. Trimming pared 5 bases from V and 2 bases from J, leaving 13 bases between. CDR3 sequence: CASSPRSGTYEQYF. The CDR3 DNA is TGTGCCAGCAGCCCTAGGTCGGGGACCTACGAGCAGTACTTC.

DNA of the CDR3: TGTGCCAGCAGGGCGGGGACAGTCATGAACACTGAAGCTTTCTTT. Amino acids: CASRAGTVMNTEAFF. This chain connects TRBV5-4 to TRBJ1-1, with TRBD1 matching 7 bases. J lost 0 bases, V lost 5 bases, and 7 bases had no gene match. The V gene's germline CDR1 is SGHNT and CDR2 YYREEE (reference sequence). CDR3 length: 15 residues.

This rearrangement joins TRBV6-1 to TRBJ1-5, with 12 bases identical to TRBD1. V dropped 4 bases and J dropped 0; count of bases not matched to a gene: 7. The CDR3 totals 18 residues. CDR1 MNHNS and CDR2 SASEGT come from the germline V gene. For the CDR3, the DNA is TGTGCCAGCAGTGTCGGGACAGGGGGCCTTTATAGCAATCAGCCCCAGCATTTT. It is translated as CASSVGTGGLYSNQPQHF.

This clone was seen more than once but under ten times. The rearrangement uses TRBV29-1 and TRBJ2-1, with 7 positions matching TRBD2. Germline trimming cut 6 bases from V and 7 bases from J; bases unmatched to any gene: 12. This CDR3 has 14 amino acids. Looked up from germline, CDR1 is SQVTM and CDR2 is ANQGSEA. The CDR3 here is CSVGGSGSWNEQFF. The DNA for the CDR3 is TGCAGCGTGGGGGGGTCAGGGTCGTGGAATGAGCAGTTCTTC.

This chain joins TRBV28 and TRBJ2-3; 7 nucleotides line up with TRBD1. Germline CDR1 reads MDHEN; CDR2 reads SYDVKM. This CDR3 has 13 residues. With 9 bases clipped from V and 0 bases from J, the junction kept 3 bases outside the gene matches. For the CDR3, the DNA is TGTGCCAGTGAGACAGGGAGCACAGATACGCAGTATTTT. Translated, it gives CASETGSTDTQYF.

The rearrangement uses TRBV5-5 and TRBJ1-2; maybe TRBD1 (5 bases). The CDR3 sequence is 15 residues long. Germline V gene data show CDR1 as SGHKS and CDR2 as YYEKEE (reference sequence). With 6 bases removed from V and 2 bases from J, the gap between germline ends came to 17 bases. The CDR3 region has the DNA TGTGCCAGCAACCTGGGACCCCGGGGGAACTATGGCTACACCTTC. Its protein product is CASNLGPRGNYGYTF.

The chain carries TRBV24-1 and TRBJ1-2, with TRBD1 as a possible D gene (6 bases). The CDR3 has 14 residues. Germline-derived CDR1 and CDR2 are KGHDR and SFDVKD. V was trimmed by 2 bases and J by 7 bases, leaving 13 bases between them. CDR3 in DNA: TGTGCCACCAGTGATTGGCGACAGGCCCGTGGCTACACCTTC. It yields the protein CATSDWRQARGYTF.

The rearrangement joins TRBV5-1 to TRBJ1-4; 8 bases match TRBD1. The germline V gene has CDR1 SGHRS and CDR2 YFSETQ. The CDR3 consists of 15 residues. With 2 bases clipped from V and 5 bases from J, the junction kept 5 bases outside the gene matches. The CDR3 sequence: CASSFNRGANEKLFF. DNA of the CDR3: TGCGCCAGCAGCTTTAACAGGGGGGCCAATGAAAAACTGTTTTTT.

The genes are TRBV14 and TRBJ1-2; possibly TRBD1 for D (6 bases). CDR3 length: 15 amino acids. The germline V gene encodes CDR1 SGHDN and CDR2 FVKESK. V shed 0 bases and J shed 4 bases, with 12 bases lying between them. This chain's CDR3 is CASSQDRGRVYGYTF. Here the CDR3 DNA reads TGTGCCAGCAGCCAAGATCGGGGGCGGGTCTATGGCTACACCTTC. Supplemented by reference TRBV14 and TRBJ1-2, the full variable domain reads EAGVTQFPSHSVIEKGQTVTLRCDPISGHDNLYWYRRVMGKEIKFLLHFVKESKQDESGMPNNRFLAERTGGTYSTLKVQPAELEDSGVYFCASSQDRGRVYGYTFGSGTRLTVV.

This clone has only one observation. The V gene is TRBV21-1, the J gene TRBJ2-4; the table gives TRBD1 as D, unverified against the DNA. TRBV21-1 is deemed a pseudogene. The CDR3 consists of 18 residues. For the CDR3, the DNA is TGTGCCAGCAGCTTAGGGGCAGACGGCGCTATAGCCAAAAACATTCAGTACTTC. Its translation is CASSLGADGAIAKNIQYF.

This clone was detected many times. This sequence joins TRBV10-3 and TRBJ2-7; possibly TRBD1 or TRBD2 for D (5 bases each). The CDR3 totals 13 residues. V was clipped by 4 bases and J by 7 bases, with 14 bases between them. Germline CDR1 reads ENHRY; CDR2 reads SYGVKD. CDR3 nucleotide sequence: TGTGCCATCAGTGTGGGGGTACGAGGGGAGCAGTACTTC. This codes for CAISVGVRGEQYF.

The chain has TRBV28 and TRBJ1-2; D is possibly TRBD1 (6 bases). Deletions cut 2 bases from V and 2 bases from J, with 6 bases between. This CDR3 region has 13 residues. Germline V lookup: CDR1 MDHEN, CDR2 SYDVKM. CDR3 region: CASSLDRNYGYTF. The CDR3, as DNA: TGTGCCAGCAGTTTAGACAGGAACTATGGCTACACCTTC.